This record looks at one T cell receptor (beta chain) sequence and its context. The antigen is unknown. This sample is drawn from a study of cytomegalovirus exposure and HLA in healthy donors. The germline gives CDR1 MNHNS, CDR2 SASEGT. The CDR3 contains 15 residues. The V gene lost 10 bases and the J gene lost 8 bases, with 21 bases spanning the gap. Study-level points and caveats: The productive fraction for most TCR beta V segments was about 87% or about 30% in an earlier analysis. Across donors, sequencing depth was assumed by presence/absence analyses to be roughly uniform.

Amplification used 60 Vbeta primers and 13 Jbeta primers. The data were produced by immunoSEQ multiplex PCR, yet TCRdb's version contains in-frame clones alone and is incomplete. The sample includes more than 85,000 clones, 60% to 85% seen only once; the top ten take around 2%. Sequenced sample: PBMCs. This sequence originates from a boy aged 5-17 years in good health and CMV-seronegative. This chain links TRBV6-1 with TRBJ1-6; D not resolved. CDR3 protein: CATHPERRADSPLHF. For the CDR3, the DNA is TGTGCCACCCATCCCGAGAGGAGGGCTGATTCACCCCTCCACTTT.